The clone carrying this TCR beta chain has just a few counts. The data are from a study of spatial heterogeneity in lung cancer. Germline V gene data show CDR1 as MNHNY and CDR2 as SVGAGI (reference sequence). The CDR3 totals 12 residues. The V end lost 2 bases, the J end lost 8 bases, and 7 bases lay between the germline ends. TCRdb itself ran the 5' RACE reads through MiXCR, one entry per CDR3 protein. The sample lists fewer than 11,000 distinct CDR3 sequences, 20% to 25% seen once, with around 47% in the top ten. Specified time point: blood at routine non-recurrence follow-up after resection. The chain has TRBV6-6 and TRBJ2-1, with D perhaps TRBD2 (5 bases). Sequenced here: PBMCs, sampled at follow-up. This TCR was sampled from a male donor with early-stage non-small cell lung cancer. CDR3 in amino acids: CASSYPGDEQFF. The CDR3 region has the DNA TGTGCCAGCAGTTACCCCGGGGATGAGCAGTTCTTC.